This T cell receptor (beta chain) was obtained from a study of T cell responses to AZD1222 COVID-19 vaccine. Trimming removed 6 bases from V and 6 bases from J; junction bases left unmatched: 4. This CDR3 comprises 15 residues. Germline CDR1 reads SGHTA; CDR2 reads FQGNSA. Some clones are missing from TCRdb's copy, which holds only in-frame ones; the method was immunoSEQ multiplex PCR. The table lists nearly 110,000 clones, around 90% of them singletons, with around 4.3% in the top ten. The sequencing used peripheral blood, collected on day 0 of AZD1222 vaccination. The chain combines TRBV7-2 with TRBJ2-1, with TRBD2 identical over 14 bases. The TCR was taken from an adult in good health. The CDR3 protein is CASRKGLAGVNEQFF. The CDR3 bases are TGTGCCAGCAGAAAGGGACTAGCGGGAGTCAATGAGCAGTTCTTC.